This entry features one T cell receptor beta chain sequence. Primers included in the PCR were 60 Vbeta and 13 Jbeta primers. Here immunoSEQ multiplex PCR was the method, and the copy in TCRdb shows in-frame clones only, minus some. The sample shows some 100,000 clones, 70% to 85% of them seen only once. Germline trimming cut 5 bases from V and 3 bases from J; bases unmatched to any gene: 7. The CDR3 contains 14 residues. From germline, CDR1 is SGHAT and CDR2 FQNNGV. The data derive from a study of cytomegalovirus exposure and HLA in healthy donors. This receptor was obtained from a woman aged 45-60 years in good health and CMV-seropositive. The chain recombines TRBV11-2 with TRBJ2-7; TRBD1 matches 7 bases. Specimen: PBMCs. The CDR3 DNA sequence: TGTGCCAGCAGCATTAACAGGGGAAGCTACGAGCAGTACTTC. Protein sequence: CASSINRGSYEQYF. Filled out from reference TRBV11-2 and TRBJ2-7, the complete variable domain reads EAGVAQSPRYKIIEKRQSVAFWCNPISGHATLYWYQQILGQGPKLLIQFQNNGVVDDSQLPKDRFSAERLKGVDSTLKIQPAKLEDSAVYLCASSINRGSYEQYFGPGTRLTVT.